The 32 T cell receptor beta chains below come from one sample, sequenced in a study of cytomegalovirus exposure and HLA in healthy donors. This PCR relied on a set of 60 Vbeta primers and 13 Jbeta primers. The protocol was immunoSEQ multiplex PCR, while the TCRdb copy is restricted to in-frame clones and leaves out a portion. The sample has 70,000 or so clones; approximately 78% are singletons. The material sequenced was PBMCs. Receptors originate from a man between 18 and 35 years old in good health and CMV-seronegative.

The gene calls are TRBV4-2 and TRBJ2-2; 13 positions match TRBD2. V lost 2 bases to trimming and J lost 6 bases; unmatched junction nucleotides: 12. CDR1 and CDR2 from the germline V gene are LGHNA and YNFKEQ. There are 19 residues in the CDR3. CDR3: CASSQQDGLAGVRSGELFF. In nucleotides, the CDR3 is TGTGCCAGCAGCCAACAAGACGGACTAGCGGGAGTAAGGTCCGGGGAGCTGTTTTTT.

The chain is built from TRBV10-3 and TRBJ1-1, with D possibly TRBD1 on 5 matching bases. V lost 5 bases and J lost 1, with 11 bases in between. Germline CDR1 is ENHRY and CDR2 is SYGVKD. The CDR3 length is 14 residues. CDR3 loop: CAISLTARNTEAFF. CDR3 DNA sequence: TGTGCCATCAGTTTGACAGCAAGGAACACTGAAGCTTTCTTT.

The chain couples TRBV19 to TRBJ2-4, with 14 bases fitting TRBD2. Losses at the gene ends were 4 bases for V and 3 bases for J; bases not matched to a gene: 2. Looked up from germline, CDR1 is LNHDA and CDR2 is SQIVND (reference sequence). This CDR3 comprises 16 residues. The DNA for the CDR3 is TGTGCCAGTAGTACCGGGACTAGCGGGGGCAAAAACATTCAGTACTTC. Protein sequence: CASSTGTSGGKNIQYF. The full variable domain, its missing parts supplied by reference TRBV19 and TRBJ2-4, is DGGITQSPKYLFRKEGQNVTLSCEQNLNHDAMYWYRQDPGQGLRLIYYSQIVNDFQKGDIAEGYSVSREKKESFPLTVTSAQKNPTAFYLCASSTGTSGGKNIQYFGAGTRLSVL.

This clone has just a few counts. The genes are TRBV7-2 and TRBJ2-7, with 13 bases that match TRBD2. This CDR3 is built from 15 residues. From germline, CDR1 is SGHTA and CDR2 FQGNSA. V lost 4 bases and J lost 3; bases outside the gene matches: 3. In DNA form, the CDR3 reads TGTGCCAGCAGCTCCGGACTAGCGGGGGACTACGAGCAGTACTTC. Translating it yields CASSSGLAGDYEQYF.

The rearrangement uses TRBV5-1 and TRBJ2-2, with a tentative D call TRBD2 (6 bases). CDR3 length: 13 residues. V lost 4 bases, J lost 9 bases, and 13 bases lay in between. Germline loops: CDR1 SGHRS, CDR2 YFSETQ. Written as DNA, the CDR3 is TGCGCCAGCAGCCTACCGGAGGGCCGGGAGCTGTTTTTT. Translating gives CASSLPEGRELFF.

The chain joins TRBV28 to TRBJ1-1, with 7 bases aligning to TRBD1. Germline-derived CDR1 and CDR2 are MDHEN and SYDVKM. CDR3 length: 15 residues. V lost 5 bases, J lost 1 base, and 7 bases stayed unmatched. In DNA, the CDR3 is TGTGCCAGCAGTGAAGCCGGGACAGAGAACACTGAAGCTTTCTTT. Amino acid sequence: CASSEAGTENTEAFF.

The gene calls are TRBV5-1 and TRBJ1-2; no firm D call. The CDR3 covers 16 residues. Trimming removed 1 base at V and 6 bases at J, with 19 bases between. Germline lookup yields CDR1 SGHRS and CDR2 YFSETQ. CDR3 amino acids: CASSLSLSAGQNGYTF. The DNA for the CDR3 is TGCGCCAGCAGCTTGAGCTTATCGGCAGGTCAAAATGGCTACACCTTC. The full variable domain, rest sourced from reference TRBV5-1 and TRBJ1-2, is KAGVTQTPRYLIKTRGQQVTLSCSPISGHRSVSWYQQTPGQGLQFLFEYFSETQRNKGNFPGRFSGRQFSNSRSEMNVSTLELGDSALYLCASSLSLSAGQNGYTFGSGTRLTVV.

This clone was seen only once. This chain joins TRBV5-4 and TRBJ2-3, with 8 bases that match TRBD2. Trimming cost V 3 bases and J 1 base; bases outside gene matches: 7. Per the germline V gene, CDR1 is SGHNT and CDR2 is YYREEE (reference sequence). There are 16 residues in the CDR3. CDR3 loop: CASSSYGRGGTDTQYF. DNA for the CDR3: TGTGCCAGCAGCTCTTATGGGCGGGGGGGCACAGATACGCAGTATTTT.

J is TRBJ1-2 and V is TRBV2; TRBD1 is a possible D gene (6 bases). Germline V gene data show CDR1 as SNHLY and CDR2 as FYNNEI. The CDR3 runs 14 residues. V was pared by 6 bases and J by 7 bases, with 18 bases between. CDR3 DNA sequence: TGTGCCAGCAGGTTGGATAGGGGGTGGATTGGCTACACCTTC. It yields the protein CASRLDRGWIGYTF.

The gene calls are TRBV4-1 and TRBJ2-5; TRBD2 agrees at 7 bases. Looked up from germline, CDR1 is MGHRA and CDR2 is YSYEKL. CDR3 size: 16 residues. J gave up 5 bases and V 1 base, and 10 bases lay outside the gene matches. The CDR3 sequence is CASSQGGGGGFETQYF. Written as DNA, the CDR3 is TGCGCCAGCAGCCAAGGTGGGGGGGGAGGGTTTGAGACCCAGTACTTC.

V is TRBV23-1 and J is TRBJ2-7, with D unclear. TRBV23-1 falls under the ORF class, with uncertain function. The CDR3 contains 10 residues. V lost 4 bases and J 4 bases, leaving 2 bases between the germline ends. In DNA, the CDR3 is TGCGCCAGCAGTCCTTACGAGCAGTACTTC. It encodes CASSPYEQYF.

This clone showed up just a few times. The chain links TRBV30 to TRBJ1-2; D is ambiguous. Trimming stripped 3 bases from V and 7 bases from J, with 15 bases between. The germline V gene has CDR1 GTSNPN and CDR2 SVGIG (reference sequence). This CDR3 spans 13 amino acids. The CDR3 sequence: CAWRSSALGGYTF. CDR3 sequence (DNA): TGTGCCTGGAGGTCAAGCGCTCTAGGTGGCTACACCTTC.

This clone showed up just a few times. V and J are TRBV6-5 and TRBJ1-5; no firm D call. Per the germline V gene, CDR1 is MNHEY and CDR2 is SVGAGI. This CDR3 is built from 13 residues. The ends were cut back, 6 bases at V and 4 bases at J, with 10 bases in the middle. CDR3 nucleotide sequence: TGTGCCAGCAGGGATACGGGGAATCAGCCCCAGCATTTT. Protein sequence: CASRDTGNQPQHF.

The chain combines TRBV5-4 with TRBJ2-5; D is perhaps TRBD1 (5 bases). The J call may be incorrect, as the DNA end agrees better with TRBJ2-7. Germline loops: CDR1 SGHNT, CDR2 YYREEE (reference sequence). There are 13 residues in the CDR3. CDR3 sequence (DNA): TGTGCCAGCAGCTTCCCCGACAGAGACGAGCAGTACTTC. Protein sequence: CASSFPDRDEQYF.

The chain couples TRBV14 to TRBJ2-7; TRBD1 matches 7 bases. The CDR3 has 15 residues. Germline CDR1 is SGHDN and CDR2 is FVKESK. V lost 3 bases, J lost 4 bases, and 9 bases stayed unmatched. The CDR3 loop is CASSHTGTATYEQYF. CDR3 DNA sequence: TGTGCCAGCAGCCACACCGGGACAGCCACTTACGAGCAGTACTTC.

About this clone itself: The junction departs from the called germline gene at one end, perhaps through a read error. This chain connects TRBV19 to TRBJ1-2, with 8 bases aligning to TRBD1. Germline CDR1 reads LNHDA; CDR2 reads SQIVND (reference sequence). The CDR3 runs to 15 residues. The CDR3 nucleotides read TGTGCCAGTAGCATAGACAGGGGCTATTGGTATGGCTACACCTTC. This codes for CASSIDRGYWYGYTF.

This sequence joins TRBV2 and TRBJ1-1; possibly TRBD1 for D (5 bases). V was cut by 2 bases and J by 4 bases, with 11 bases left in between. The CDR3 length is 14 residues. Germline V gene lookup returns CDR1 SNHLY and CDR2 FYNNEI. CDR3 in DNA: TGTGCCAGCAGTGAAAAGGGGTCAGGCACTGAAGCTTTCTTT. Translated, it gives CASSEKGSGTEAFF.

The genes are TRBV6-5 and TRBJ2-7; D is perhaps TRBD1 (5 bases). Germline V gene sequence: CDR1 MNHEY, CDR2 SVGAGI. The CDR3 extends over 14 amino acids. The V end lost 6 bases, the J end lost 9 bases, and 21 bases lay between the germline ends. The chain's CDR3 is CASSQEGVPAGQYF. The CDR3 DNA follows: TGTGCCAGCAGCCAGGAAGGGGTCCCCGCTGGGCAGTACTTC.

Turning to this clone: The same CDR3 can be traced to other DNA sequences in this sample. The gene calls are TRBV15 and TRBJ2-2, with 7 bases fitting TRBD1. The CDR3 sequence is 15 residues long. CDR1 LNHNV and CDR2 YYDKDF come from the germline V gene (reference sequence). Trimming cost V 3 bases and J 5 bases; bases outside gene matches: 6. The CDR3 sequence: CATSRRQGGTGELFF. The DNA for the CDR3 is TGTGCCACCAGCAGGAGACAGGGCGGGACCGGGGAGCTGTTTTTT. The variable domain in full, with the rest retrieved from reference TRBV15 and TRBJ2-2, is DAMVIQNPRYQVTQFGKPVTLSCSQTLNHNVMYWYQQKSSQAPKLLFHYYDKDFNNEADTPDNFQSRRPNTSFCFLDIRSPGLGDTAMYLCATSRRQGGTGELFFGEGSRLTVL.

The rearrangement uses TRBV10-2 and TRBJ1-5; 9 bases agree with TRBD1. The CDR3 spans 14 residues. V lost 10 bases and J lost 1; bases outside the gene matches: 5. The germline V gene encodes CDR1 WSHSY and CDR2 SAAADI. As DNA, the CDR3 is TGCGCCACCAGGGACAGGGTAAGCAATCAGCCCCAGCATTTT. This gives the protein CATRDRVSNQPQHF.

This rearrangement joins TRBV18 to TRBJ2-7; the D gene is possibly TRBD2 (5 bases). The V end was cut by 7 bases, the J end by 5 bases, with 27 bases between. Per germline, CDR1 KGHSH and CDR2 LQKENI. CDR3 size: 17 residues. CDR3 protein: CASLDGEIRSLQNEQYF. The CDR3 nucleotides are TGTGCCAGCTTAGATGGGGAGATTCGATCCCTCCAAAACGAGCAGTACTTC.

V gene TRBV27 combines with J gene TRBJ1-5, with TRBD1 matching 8 bases. Germline V CDR1 and CDR2: MNHEY, SMNVEV (reference sequence). CDR3 size: 19 residues. The ends lost 6 bases at V and 0 bases at J; junction bases unmatched: 16. This CDR3 is CASSPRGQGWDYSNQPQHF. CDR3 DNA sequence: TGTGCCAGCAGCCCCAGGGGGCAGGGGTGGGACTATAGCAATCAGCCCCAGCATTTT.

This chain joins TRBV7-9 and TRBJ2-1; possibly TRBD1 for D (6 bases). The CDR3 totals 18 residues. Trimming pared 7 bases from V and 0 bases from J, leaving 22 bases between. CDR1 and CDR2 (germline): SEHNR, FQNEAQ (reference sequence). The CDR3 here is CASIISRGSHRSYNEQFF. The CDR3 DNA sequence: TGTGCCAGCATCATATCGAGGGGGTCCCACCGCTCCTACAATGAGCAGTTCTTC.

This sequence joins TRBV7-2 and TRBJ2-5, with 8 bases lining up with TRBD2. V was pared by 1 base and J by 4 bases, with 2 bases of the junction left unmatched. Germline V lookup: CDR1 SGHTA, CDR2 FQGNSA. CDR3 length: 14 amino acids. The CDR3 DNA is TGTGCCAGCAGCTTAGGGAGCGGGGGAGAGACCCAGTACTTC. Amino acids: CASSLGSGGETQYF.

This clone was counted between two and nine times. The V and J genes are TRBV30 and TRBJ2-2; D perhaps matches TRBD1 (6 bases). Trimming stripped 5 bases from V and 1 base from J, with 11 bases between. The CDR3 is 14 residues long. Germline assignment: CDR1 GTSNPN and CDR2 SVGIG (reference sequence). The CDR3 DNA reads TGTGCCTGGGCCGGGACATTGAACACCGGGGAGCTGTTTTTT. Its translation: CAWAGTLNTGELFF.

This clone has more than one count but fewer than ten. The rearrangement joins TRBV29-1 to TRBJ2-7; D call uncertain. Trimming cost V 2 bases and J 6 bases, with 11 bases left between them. There are 12 residues in the CDR3. Germline V gives CDR1 SQVTM, CDR2 ANQGSEA. In nucleotides, the CDR3 is TGCAGCGTTGAACTTCGGTTTTCCGAGCAGTACTTC. Translation gives CSVELRFSEQYF.

J is TRBJ1-4 and V is TRBV9, with D uncertain. The CDR3 has 15 residues. Between the trimmed V and J ends, which lost 0 bases and 8 bases, there was a span of 14 bases. From germline, CDR1 is SGDLS and CDR2 YYNGEE. CDR3 in amino acids: CASSVGRENSEKLFF. The CDR3 nucleotides are TGTGCCAGCAGCGTAGGGCGGGAAAATTCAGAAAAACTGTTTTTT.

This sequence joins TRBV7-2 and TRBJ1-1, with 7 bases that match TRBD1. The germline gives CDR1 SGHTA, CDR2 FQGNSA. The V gene end was trimmed by 5 bases and the J gene end by 2 bases; junction bases not matched to a gene: 8. CDR3 length equals 15 residues. The DNA of the CDR3 is TGTGCCAGCAGCCTACGGACAGGAGTAAACACTGAAGCTTTCTTT. Translation gives CASSLRTGVNTEAFF.

V is TRBV4-1 and J is TRBJ1-4; the D gene is possibly TRBD1 (6 bases). Germline lookup yields CDR1 MGHRA and CDR2 YSYEKL. This CDR3 has 13 amino acids. Between the trimmed V and J ends, which lost 10 bases and 3 bases, there was a span of 12 bases. Here the CDR3 reads CATRGSANEKLFF. CDR3 DNA sequence: TGCGCCACCAGGGGCTCGGCTAATGAAAAACTGTTTTTT.

This chain joins TRBV11-2 and TRBJ1-4; D gene uncertain. The germline V and J ends were trimmed by 0 bases and 7 bases, with 3 bases remaining between them. This CDR3 region has 12 residues. CDR1 and CDR2 (germline): SGHAT, FQNNGV. Here the CDR3 reads CASSLDVEKLFF. CDR3 coding DNA: TGTGCCAGCAGCTTAGACGTTGAAAAACTGTTTTTT.

The rearrangement uses TRBV7-2 and TRBJ2-1, with 12 positions matching TRBD2. Germline V gene sequence: CDR1 SGHTA, CDR2 FQGNSA. The CDR3 spans 18 residues. The J segment lost 7 bases and the V segment lost 1 base, leaving 11 bases of the junction unmatched. CDR3 bases: TGTGCCAGCAGCTTAGGTCAGGCTCTAGCGGGAGGGCTAAATGAGCAGTTCTTC. This encodes CASSLGQALAGGLNEQFF.

J is TRBJ1-3 and V is TRBV5-4, with D possibly being TRBD1 (6 bases). The CDR3 length is 15 residues. The V gene lost 0 bases and the J gene lost 3 bases, with 10 bases spanning the gap. Germline loops: CDR1 SGHNT, CDR2 YYREEE (reference sequence). CDR3 DNA sequence: TGTGCCAGCAGCTTGGCCGGGACACATGGAAACACCATATATTTT. Translation gives CASSLAGTHGNTIYF.